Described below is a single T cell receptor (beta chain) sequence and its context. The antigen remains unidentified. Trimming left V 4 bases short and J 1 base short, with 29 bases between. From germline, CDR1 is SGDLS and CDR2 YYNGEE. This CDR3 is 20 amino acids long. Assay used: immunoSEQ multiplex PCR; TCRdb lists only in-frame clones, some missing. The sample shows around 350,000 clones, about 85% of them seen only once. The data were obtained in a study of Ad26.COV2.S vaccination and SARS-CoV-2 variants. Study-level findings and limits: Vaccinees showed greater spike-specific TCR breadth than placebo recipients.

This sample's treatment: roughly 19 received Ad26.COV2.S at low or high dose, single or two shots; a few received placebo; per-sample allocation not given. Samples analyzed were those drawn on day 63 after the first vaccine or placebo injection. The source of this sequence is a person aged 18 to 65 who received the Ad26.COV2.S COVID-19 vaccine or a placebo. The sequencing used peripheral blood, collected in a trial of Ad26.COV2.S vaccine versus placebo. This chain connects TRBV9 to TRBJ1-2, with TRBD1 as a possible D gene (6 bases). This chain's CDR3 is CASSPLSPRAGGRGNYGYTF. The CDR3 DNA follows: TGTGCCAGCAGCCCACTTAGCCCAAGGGCGGGGGGCAGGGGTAACTATGGCTACACCTTC.